This is a list of T cell receptor beta chains from one sample in a study of siplizumab effects on memory and regulatory T cells. Some clones are missing from TCRdb's copy, which holds only in-frame ones; the method was immunoSEQ multiplex PCR. The sample lists about 110,000 clones, about nine tenths seen once, with approximately 1.2% in the top ten. Sequencing was carried out using CD4+ T cells sorted from blood. The receptors stem from a human donor in good health. Both conserved end residues are part of each CDR3. D genes are given only for firm matches. Clone size is not always given. Where it is, it says once, few, many or a class for expanded clones.

d_call: TRBD1; j_call: TRBJ2-4; v_call: TRBV4-1; clone_size: once; cdr3_nt: TGCGCCAGCAGCCAAGATGCGGGCCCTGGGACAGTAAACATTCAGTACTTC; cdr3_aa: CASSQDAGPGTVNIQYF
d_call: NA; j_call: TRBJ1-2; v_call: TRBV2; clone_size: NA; cdr3_nt: TGTGCCAGCAGCGACGGAGGGTGGCAGCCCTCCGAGAGCTACACCTTC; cdr3_aa: CASSDGGWQPSESYTF
d_call: NA; j_call: TRBJ2-6; v_call: TRBV10-3; clone_size: NA; cdr3_nt: TGTGCCATCGGGCTTGCTGGGGCCAACGTCCTGACTTTC; cdr3_aa: CAIGLAGANVLTF
d_call: NA; j_call: TRBJ2-3; v_call: TRBV5-1; clone_size: NA; cdr3_nt: TGCGCCAGCAGCCGCGGGGCAGACACAGATACGCAGTATTTT; cdr3_aa: CASSRGADTDTQYF
d_call: NA; j_call: TRBJ2-1; v_call: TRBV5-1; clone_size: NA; cdr3_nt: TGCGCCAGCAGCTTCGATCCTTCAACCTTCGAGGAGCAGTTCTTC; cdr3_aa: CASSFDPSTFEEQFF
d_call: NA; j_call: TRBJ1-1; v_call: TRBV4-2; clone_size: few; cdr3_nt: TGTGCCAGCAGCCAAGTCGGCATTGCGAACACTGAAGCTTTCTTT; cdr3_aa: CASSQVGIANTEAFF
d_call: NA; j_call: TRBJ1-2; v_call: TRBV19; clone_size: NA; cdr3_nt: TGTGCCAGTAGTACGTACCGGGACCTTCGAAGCTACACCTTC; cdr3_aa: CASSTYRDLRSYTF
d_call: NA; j_call: TRBJ1-1; v_call: TRBV12-1; clone_size: once; cdr3_nt: TGTGCCAGCAGCCGGTCGACGGGACAAACGGGCACTGAAGCTTTCTTT; cdr3_aa: CASSRSTGQTGTEAFF
d_call: NA; j_call: TRBJ2-1; v_call: TRBV5-1; clone_size: NA; cdr3_nt: TGCGCCAGCGGACTCGGTCGAAAGGATGAGCAGTTCTTC; cdr3_aa: CASGLGRKDEQFF
d_call: NA; j_call: TRBJ2-7; v_call: TRBV20-1; clone_size: NA; cdr3_nt: TGCAGTGCACTCACCTCGTACGAGCAGTACTTC; cdr3_aa: CSALTSYEQYF
d_call: NA; j_call: TRBJ2-4; v_call: TRBV6-5; clone_size: NA; cdr3_nt: TGTGCCAGCAGTTACGGGAAGTCCAAAAACATTCAGTACTTC; cdr3_aa: CASSYGKSKNIQYF